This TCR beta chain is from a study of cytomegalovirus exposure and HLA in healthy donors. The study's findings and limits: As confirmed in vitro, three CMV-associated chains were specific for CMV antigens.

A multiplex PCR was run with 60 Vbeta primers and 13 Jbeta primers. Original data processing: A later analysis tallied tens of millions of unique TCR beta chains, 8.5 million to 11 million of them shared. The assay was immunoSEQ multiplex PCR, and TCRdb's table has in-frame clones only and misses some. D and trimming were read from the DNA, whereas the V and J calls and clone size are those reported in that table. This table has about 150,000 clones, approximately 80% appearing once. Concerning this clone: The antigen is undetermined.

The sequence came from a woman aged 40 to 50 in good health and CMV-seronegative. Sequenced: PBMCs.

CDR3 bases: TGTGCCAGCAGCTTCGAGGTAGGACCCCTCCACTTT. Protein product: CASSFEVGPLHF. The J gene is TRBJ1-6, the V gene TRBV5-5, with D hard to call. Germline assignment: CDR1 SGHKS and CDR2 YYEKEE (reference sequence). This CDR3 spans 12 amino acids. Deletions cut 2 bases from V and 12 bases from J, with 9 bases between.